This T cell receptor beta chain was recovered during a study of cytomegalovirus exposure and HLA in healthy donors. Study results and caveats: It was approximately 150 TCR beta chains that were listed as cytomegalovirus-associated.

Assay: immunoSEQ multiplex PCR; the TCRdb copy retains only in-frame clones and omits some. The top ten clones hold more than 0.95% of a sample with 250,000 to 400,000 clones, 88% of them seen once. In regard to this clone: The antigen is not known.

With 2 bases removed from V and 10 bases from J, the gap between germline ends came to 15 bases. CDR1 and CDR2 (germline): KGHSH, LQKENI. The CDR3 spans 14 residues. The source is a man aged 25-40 years in good health and CMV-seronegative. The gene calls are TRBV18 and TRBJ2-1; no reliable D call. Sequencing was carried out using PBMCs. The CDR3 region has the DNA TGTGCCAGCTCACCAGAGGTGATTGCATTCGAGCAGTTCTTC. Its protein is CASSPEVIAFEQFF.